What follows are 9 T cell receptor beta chains derived from one specimen sequenced in a study of blood T cell repertoires in COVID-19. Measured with immunoSEQ multiplex PCR; TCRdb has only the in-frame clones, and not every one. The top ten clones hold 5.5% to 6% of a sample with about 55,000 clones, approximately 80% of them seen once. The specimen sequenced was peripheral blood. The receptors stem from a human donor in a cohort sampled during active or convalescent COVID-19.

This clone was seen once. The chain is built from TRBV7-3 and TRBJ2-5; D call uncertain. Per germline, CDR1 SGHTA and CDR2 FQGTGA. The CDR3 runs 13 residues. V was shortened by 7 bases and J by 4 bases, with 13 bases between the two germline ends. The CDR3 region has the DNA TGTGCCAGCACCACCCAGGCAGTAGAGACCCAGTACTTC. As protein: CASTTQAVETQYF.

The chain is built from TRBV28 and TRBJ1-5; TRBD1 aligns across 9 bases. Germline V lookup: CDR1 MDHEN, CDR2 SYDVKM. This CDR3 contains 15 residues. V lost 5 bases to trimming and J lost 3 bases; unmatched junction nucleotides: 5. The CDR3 coding sequence is TGTGCCAGCAGTCTACAGGGGGCGAACAATCAGCCCCAGCATTTT. It is translated as CASSLQGANNQPQHF. Filled out from reference TRBV28 and TRBJ1-5, the complete variable domain reads DVKVTQSSRYLVKRTGEKVFLECVQDMDHENMFWYRQDPGLGLRLIYFSYDVKMKEKGDIPEGYSVSREKKERFSLILESASTNQTSMYLCASSLQGANNQPQHFGDGTRLSIL.

The genes are TRBV11-1 and TRBJ2-1, with TRBD1 identical over 9 bases. CDR1 is SGHAT, CDR2 FQDESV, per germline (reference sequence). This CDR3 has 13 residues. Unmatched junction bases numbered 3, after V lost 4 bases and J lost 8 bases. CDR3 loop: CASSSDRGHEQFF. CDR3 nucleotide sequence: TGTGCCAGCAGCTCGGACAGGGGCCATGAGCAGTTCTTC.

This chain links TRBV11-2 with TRBJ2-3; 9 positions agree with TRBD2. Trimming cost V 1 base and J 5 bases; bases outside gene matches: 4. Germline values: CDR1 SGHAT, CDR2 FQNNGV. This CDR3 comprises 15 residues. The chain's CDR3 is CASSLGAGGRDTQYF. As DNA, the CDR3 is TGTGCCAGCAGCTTAGGGGCGGGGGGGAGAGATACGCAGTATTTT.

The rearrangement uses TRBV10-3 and TRBJ2-2; possibly TRBD2 for D (6 bases). The germline V gene has CDR1 ENHRY and CDR2 SYGVKD. Trimming took 7 bases from V and 2 from J, leaving 11 bases between them. There are 14 residues in the CDR3. As DNA, the CDR3 is TGTGCCATCACCCCGGGACTTAACACCGGGGAGCTGTTTTTT. This encodes CAITPGLNTGELFF.

The chain combines TRBV18 with TRBJ2-5; 10 bases match TRBD2. There are 15 residues in the CDR3. Germline-derived CDR1 and CDR2 are KGHSH and LQKENI. The J segment lost 3 bases and the V segment lost 0 bases, leaving 1 base of the junction unmatched. CDR3 DNA sequence: TGTGCCAGCTCACCACCGGGACTAGCGAAAGAGACCCAGTACTTC. It is translated as CASSPPGLAKETQYF.

V gene TRBV5-1 combines with J gene TRBJ1-2; TRBD1 matches at 7 bases. The J segment lost 7 bases and the V segment lost 4 bases, leaving 7 bases of the junction unmatched. CDR1 SGHRS and CDR2 YFSETQ come from the germline V gene. The CDR3 has 13 amino acids. DNA for the CDR3: TGCGCCAGCAGCCCTGAGGGGGCGAGTGGCTACACCTTC. It specifies CASSPEGASGYTF.

The V call is TRBV3-1 (or the pseudogene TRBV3-2), the J call TRBJ2-7; no firm D call. V was shortened by 0 bases and J by 6 bases, with 6 bases between the two germline ends. The V gene's germline CDR1 is LGHDT and CDR2 YNNKEL (reference sequence). This CDR3 contains 12 residues. In nucleotides, the CDR3 is TGTGCCAGCAGCCAAGATTCAATCGAGCAGTACTTC. Translation gives CASSQDSIEQYF.

This chain uses TRBV5-1 with TRBJ2-3; D remains ambiguous. Germline CDR1 is SGHRS and CDR2 is YFSETQ. CDR3 length: 15 amino acids. V was shortened by 2 bases and J by 0 bases, with 10 bases between the two germline ends. The CDR3 here is CASSFSGRSTDTQYF. CDR3 DNA: TGCGCCAGCAGCTTCTCAGGCCGCAGCACAGATACGCAGTATTTT. Full variable domain (missing parts from reference TRBV5-1 and TRBJ2-3): KAGVTQTPRYLIKTRGQQVTLSCSPISGHRSVSWYQQTPGQGLQFLFEYFSETQRNKGNFPGRFSGRQFSNSRSEMNVSTLELGDSALYLCASSFSGRSTDTQYFGPGTRLTVL.